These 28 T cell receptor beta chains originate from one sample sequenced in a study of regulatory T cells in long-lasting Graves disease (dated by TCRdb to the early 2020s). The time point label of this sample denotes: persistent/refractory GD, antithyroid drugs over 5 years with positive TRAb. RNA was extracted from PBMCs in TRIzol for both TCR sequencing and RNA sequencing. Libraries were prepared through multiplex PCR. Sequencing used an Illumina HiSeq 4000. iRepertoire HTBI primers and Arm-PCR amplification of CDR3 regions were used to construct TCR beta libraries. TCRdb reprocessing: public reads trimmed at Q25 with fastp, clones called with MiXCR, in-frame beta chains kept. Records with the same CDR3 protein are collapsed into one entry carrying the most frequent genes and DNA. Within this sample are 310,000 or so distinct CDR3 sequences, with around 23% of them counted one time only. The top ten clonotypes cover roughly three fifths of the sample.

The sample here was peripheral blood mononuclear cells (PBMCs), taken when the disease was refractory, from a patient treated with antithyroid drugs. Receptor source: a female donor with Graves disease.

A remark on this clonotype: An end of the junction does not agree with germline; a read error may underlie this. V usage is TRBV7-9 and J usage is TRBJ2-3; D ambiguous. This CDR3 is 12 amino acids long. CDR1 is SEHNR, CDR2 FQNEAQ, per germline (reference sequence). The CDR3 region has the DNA TGTGCCAACAGCAAAGGCACAGATACGCAGTATTTT. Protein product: CANSKGTDTQYF. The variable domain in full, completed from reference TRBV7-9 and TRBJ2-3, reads DTGVSQNPRHKITKRGQNVTFRCDPISEHNRLYWYRQTLGQGPEFLTYFQNEAQLEKSRLLSDRFSAERPKGSFSTLEIQRTEQGDSAMYLCANSKGTDTQYFGPGTRLTVL.

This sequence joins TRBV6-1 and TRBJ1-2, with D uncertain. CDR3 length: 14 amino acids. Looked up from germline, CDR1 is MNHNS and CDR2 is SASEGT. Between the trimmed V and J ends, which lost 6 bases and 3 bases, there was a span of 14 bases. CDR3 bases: TGTGCCAGCAGCCCCCCATGGGGTGACTATGGCTACACCTTC. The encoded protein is CASSPPWGDYGYTF.

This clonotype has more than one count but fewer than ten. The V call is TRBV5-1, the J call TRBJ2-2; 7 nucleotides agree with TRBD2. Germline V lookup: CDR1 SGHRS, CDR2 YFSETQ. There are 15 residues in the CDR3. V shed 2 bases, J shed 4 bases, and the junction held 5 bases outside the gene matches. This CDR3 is CASSFPGGGTGELFF. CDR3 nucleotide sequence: TGCGCCAGCAGCTTCCCGGGGGGAGGCACCGGGGAGCTGTTTTTT.

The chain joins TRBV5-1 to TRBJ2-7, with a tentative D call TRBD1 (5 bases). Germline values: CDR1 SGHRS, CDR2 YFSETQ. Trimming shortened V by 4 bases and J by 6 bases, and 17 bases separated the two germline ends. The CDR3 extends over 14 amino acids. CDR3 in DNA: TGCGCCAGCAGCCCTGAGGCAGGGTATACCGAGCAGTACTTC. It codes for CASSPEAGYTEQYF.

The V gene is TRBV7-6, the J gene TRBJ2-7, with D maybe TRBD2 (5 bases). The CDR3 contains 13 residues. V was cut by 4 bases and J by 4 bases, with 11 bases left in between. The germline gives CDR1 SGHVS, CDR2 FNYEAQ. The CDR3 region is CASSSNDYYEQYF. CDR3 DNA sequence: TGTGCCAGCAGCTCAAACGACTATTACGAGCAGTACTTC. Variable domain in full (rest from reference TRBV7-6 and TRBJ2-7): GAGVSQSPRYKVTKRGQDVALRCDPISGHVSLYWYRQALGQGPEFLTYFNYEAQQDKSGLPNDRFSAERPEGSISTLTIQRTEQRDSAMYRCASSSNDYYEQYFGPGTRLTVT.

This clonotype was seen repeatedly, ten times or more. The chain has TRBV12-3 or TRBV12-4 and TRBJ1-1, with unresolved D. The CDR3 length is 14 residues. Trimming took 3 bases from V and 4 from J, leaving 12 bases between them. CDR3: CASSFRWMSTEAFF. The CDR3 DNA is TGTGCCAGCAGTTTCAGATGGATGAGCACTGAAGCTTTCTTT.

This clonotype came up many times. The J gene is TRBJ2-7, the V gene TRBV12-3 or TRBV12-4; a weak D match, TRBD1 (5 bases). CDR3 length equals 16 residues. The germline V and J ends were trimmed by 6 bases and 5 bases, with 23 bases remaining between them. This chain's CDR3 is CASSFDQGSSIHEQYF. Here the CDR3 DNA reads TGTGCCAGCAGCTTTGACCAGGGTAGTAGCATCCACGAGCAGTACTTC.

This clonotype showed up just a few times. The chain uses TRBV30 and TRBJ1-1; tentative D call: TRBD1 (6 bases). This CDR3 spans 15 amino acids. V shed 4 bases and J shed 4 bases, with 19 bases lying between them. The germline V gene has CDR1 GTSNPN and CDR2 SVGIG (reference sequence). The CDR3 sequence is CAWNLGGLNPTEAFF. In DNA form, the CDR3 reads TGTGCCTGGAATCTCGGGGGGCTCAACCCCACTGAAGCTTTCTTT.

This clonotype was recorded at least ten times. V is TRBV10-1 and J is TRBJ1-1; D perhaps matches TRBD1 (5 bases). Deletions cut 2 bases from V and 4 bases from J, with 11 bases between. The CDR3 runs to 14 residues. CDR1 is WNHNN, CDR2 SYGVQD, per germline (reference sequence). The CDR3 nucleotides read TGCGCCAGCAGTGAGATTGGGGGATCCACTGAAGCTTTCTTT. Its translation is CASSEIGGSTEAFF.

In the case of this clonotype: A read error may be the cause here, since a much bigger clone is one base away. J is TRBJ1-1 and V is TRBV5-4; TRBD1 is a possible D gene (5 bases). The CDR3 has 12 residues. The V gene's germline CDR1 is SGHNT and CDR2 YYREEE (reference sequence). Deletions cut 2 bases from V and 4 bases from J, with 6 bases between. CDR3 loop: CASSFGTTEAFF. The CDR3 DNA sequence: TGTGCCAGCAGCTTCGGGACCACTGAAGCTTTCTTT.

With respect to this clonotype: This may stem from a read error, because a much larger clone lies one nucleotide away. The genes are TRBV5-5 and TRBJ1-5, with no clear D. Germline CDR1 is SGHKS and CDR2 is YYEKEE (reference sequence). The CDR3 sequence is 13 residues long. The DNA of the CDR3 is TGTGCCAACAGCTTTGCAGACAATCAGCCCCAGCATTTT. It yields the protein CANSFADNQPQHF.

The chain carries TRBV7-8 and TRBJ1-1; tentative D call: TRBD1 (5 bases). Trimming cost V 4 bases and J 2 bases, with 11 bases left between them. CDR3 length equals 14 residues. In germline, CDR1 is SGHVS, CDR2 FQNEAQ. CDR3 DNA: TGTGCCAGCAGCTGGGGGGACCTAAACACTGAAGCTTTCTTT. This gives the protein CASSWGDLNTEAFF.

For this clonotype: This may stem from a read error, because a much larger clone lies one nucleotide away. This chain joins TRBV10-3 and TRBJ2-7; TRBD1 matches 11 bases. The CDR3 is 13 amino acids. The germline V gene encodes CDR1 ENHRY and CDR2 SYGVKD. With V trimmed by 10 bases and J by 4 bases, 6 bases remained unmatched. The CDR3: CATSGTGGYEQYF. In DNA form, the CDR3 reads TGTGCCACCAGCGGGACAGGGGGTTACGAGCAGTACTTC.

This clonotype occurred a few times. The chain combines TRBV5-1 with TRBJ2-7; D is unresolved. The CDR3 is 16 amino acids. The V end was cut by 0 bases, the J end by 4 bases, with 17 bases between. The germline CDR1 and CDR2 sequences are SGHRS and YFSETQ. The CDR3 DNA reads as TGCGCCAGCAGCTTGGGGCTAGTTCCTGAAATATACGAGCAGTACTTC. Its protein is CASSLGLVPEIYEQYF.

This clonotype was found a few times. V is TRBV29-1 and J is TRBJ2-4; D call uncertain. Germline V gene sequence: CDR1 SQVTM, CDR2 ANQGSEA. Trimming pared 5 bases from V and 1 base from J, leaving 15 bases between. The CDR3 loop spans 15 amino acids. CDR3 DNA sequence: TGCAGCGTTATTCCTCGGTCTAGGGCCAAAAACATTCAGTACTTC. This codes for CSVIPRSRAKNIQYF.

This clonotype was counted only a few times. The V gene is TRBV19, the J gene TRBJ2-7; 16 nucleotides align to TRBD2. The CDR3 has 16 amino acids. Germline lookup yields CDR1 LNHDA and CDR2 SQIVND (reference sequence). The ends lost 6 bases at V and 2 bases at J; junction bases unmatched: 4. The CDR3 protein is CASRGLAGGHTYEQYF. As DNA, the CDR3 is TGTGCCAGTAGGGGACTAGCGGGAGGGCACACCTACGAGCAGTACTTC.

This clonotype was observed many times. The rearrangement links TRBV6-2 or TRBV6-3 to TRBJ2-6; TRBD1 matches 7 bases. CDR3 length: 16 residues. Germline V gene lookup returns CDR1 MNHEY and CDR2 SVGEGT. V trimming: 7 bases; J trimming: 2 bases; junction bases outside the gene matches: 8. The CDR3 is CASTFDREPGANVLTF. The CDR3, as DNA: TGTGCCAGCACCTTCGACAGGGAACCTGGGGCCAACGTCCTGACTTTC.

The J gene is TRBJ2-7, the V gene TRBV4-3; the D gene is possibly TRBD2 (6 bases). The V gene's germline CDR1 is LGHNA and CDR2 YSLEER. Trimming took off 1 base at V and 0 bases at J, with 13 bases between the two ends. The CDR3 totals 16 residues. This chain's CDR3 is CASSQGRVGSSYEQYF. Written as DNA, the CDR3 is TGCGCCAGCAGCCAAGGGAGGGTGGGGAGCTCCTACGAGCAGTACTTC.

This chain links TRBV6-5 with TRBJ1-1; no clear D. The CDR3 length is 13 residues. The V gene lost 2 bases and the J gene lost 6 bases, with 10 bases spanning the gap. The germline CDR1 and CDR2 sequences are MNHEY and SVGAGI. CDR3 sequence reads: CASSYVEDAEAFF. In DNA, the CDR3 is TGTGCCAGCAGTTACGTCGAGGACGCTGAAGCTTTCTTT.

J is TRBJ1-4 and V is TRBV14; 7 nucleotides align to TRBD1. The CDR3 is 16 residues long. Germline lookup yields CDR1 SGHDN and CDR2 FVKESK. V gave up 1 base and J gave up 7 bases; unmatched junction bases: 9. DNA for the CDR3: TGTGCCAGCAGCCAAGCAGGGGGGAGAGAAGGTGAAAAACTGTTTTTT. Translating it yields CASSQAGGREGEKLFF.

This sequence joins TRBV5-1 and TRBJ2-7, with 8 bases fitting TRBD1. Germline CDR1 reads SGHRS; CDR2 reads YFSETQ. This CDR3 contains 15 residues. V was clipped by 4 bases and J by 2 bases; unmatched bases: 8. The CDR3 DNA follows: TGCGCCAGCAGCAAGGGACCGGGACAGGCCTACGAGCAGTACTTC. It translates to CASSKGPGQAYEQYF.

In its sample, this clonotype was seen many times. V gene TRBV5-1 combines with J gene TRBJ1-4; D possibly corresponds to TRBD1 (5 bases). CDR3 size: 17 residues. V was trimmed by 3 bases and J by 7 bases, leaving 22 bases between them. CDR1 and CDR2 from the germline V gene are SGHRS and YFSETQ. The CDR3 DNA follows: TGCGCCAGCAGCTCCGCCCGCGAGGGGCTAGTTCGTGAAAAACTGTTTTTT. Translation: CASSSAREGLVREKLFF.

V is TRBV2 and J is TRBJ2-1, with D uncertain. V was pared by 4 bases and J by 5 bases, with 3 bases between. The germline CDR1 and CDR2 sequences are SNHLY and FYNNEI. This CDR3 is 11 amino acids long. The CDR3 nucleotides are TGTGCCAGCAGTGTGAACAATGAGCAGTTCTTC. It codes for CASSVNNEQFF. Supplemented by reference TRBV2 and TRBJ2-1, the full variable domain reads EPEVTQTPSHQVTQMGQEVILRCVPISNHLYFYWYRQILGQKVEFLVSFYNNEISEKSEIFDDQFSVERPDGSNFTLKIRSTKLEDSAMYFCASSVNNEQFFGPGTRLTVL.

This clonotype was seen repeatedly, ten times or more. Here the CDR3 reads CASSRRGGNQETQYF. In DNA, the CDR3 is TGTGCCAGCAGCCGACGCGGCGGGAACCAAGAGACCCAGTACTTC. The V call is TRBV7-8, the J call TRBJ2-5, with a tentative D call TRBD2 (6 bases). Trimming took off 5 bases at V and 0 bases at J, with 13 bases between the two ends. This CDR3 has 15 residues. Per germline, CDR1 SGHVS and CDR2 FQNEAQ.

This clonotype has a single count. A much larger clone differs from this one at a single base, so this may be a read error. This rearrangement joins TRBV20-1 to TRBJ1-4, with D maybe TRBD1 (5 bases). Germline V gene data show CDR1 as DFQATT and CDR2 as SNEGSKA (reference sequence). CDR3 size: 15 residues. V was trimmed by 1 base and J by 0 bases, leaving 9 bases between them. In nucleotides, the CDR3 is TGCAGTGCTAGAGGAGGGGCTGCAACTAATGAAAAACTGTTTTTT. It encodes CSARGGAATNEKLFF.

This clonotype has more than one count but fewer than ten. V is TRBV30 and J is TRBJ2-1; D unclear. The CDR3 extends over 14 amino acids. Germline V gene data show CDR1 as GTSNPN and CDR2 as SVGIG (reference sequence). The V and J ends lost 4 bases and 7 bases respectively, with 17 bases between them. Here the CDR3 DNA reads TGTGCCTGGATGGCACCGCCCAACAATAATGAGCAGTTCTTC. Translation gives CAWMAPPNNNEQFF.

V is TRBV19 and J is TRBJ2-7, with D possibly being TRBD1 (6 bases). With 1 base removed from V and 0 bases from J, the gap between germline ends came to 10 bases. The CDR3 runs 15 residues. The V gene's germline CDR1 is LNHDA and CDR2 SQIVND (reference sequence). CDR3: CASSIVLQGSYEQYF. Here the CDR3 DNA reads TGTGCCAGTAGTATAGTTCTACAGGGCTCCTACGAGCAGTACTTC.

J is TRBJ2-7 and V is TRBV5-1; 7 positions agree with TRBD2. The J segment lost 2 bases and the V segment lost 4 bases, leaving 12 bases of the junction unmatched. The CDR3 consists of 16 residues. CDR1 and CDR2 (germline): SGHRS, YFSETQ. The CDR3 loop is CASSPLGGGGPYEQYF. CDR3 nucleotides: TGCGCCAGCAGCCCCCTCGGCGGGGGAGGTCCCTACGAGCAGTACTTC.